This entry lists 8 T cell receptor beta chains sequenced from one sample in a study of T cells in localized non-small cell lung cancer. Clones were read by immunoSEQ multiplex PCR, and TCRdb kept only the in-frame ones, dropping some. The data hold approximately 57,000 clones, with 75% to 90% observed a single time. The starting material was peripheral blood, obtained before any cancer treatment. The receptors here all came from a woman between 35 and 70 years old with stage I lung adenocarcinoma.

The chain couples TRBV6-1 to TRBJ2-1, with no clear D. This CDR3 spans 11 amino acids. V was shortened by 4 bases and J by 6 bases, with 4 bases between the two germline ends. Germline CDR1 is MNHNS and CDR2 is SASEGT. Written as DNA, the CDR3 is TGTGCCAGCAGTGCGAGCAATGAGCAGTTCTTC. It translates to CASSASNEQFF.

The sample holds a few counts of this clone. The chain is built from TRBV6-5 and TRBJ2-3; 10 nucleotides align to TRBD2. The CDR3 is 16 residues long. The ends lost 4 bases at V and 0 bases at J; junction bases unmatched: 4. Germline V gene lookup returns CDR1 MNHEY and CDR2 SVGAGI. CDR3 DNA sequence: TGTGCCAGCAGTTTCCTACTAGCGGGAAGCACAGATACGCAGTATTTT. Its translation: CASSFLLAGSTDTQYF.

V is TRBV15 and J is TRBJ2-2; 13 bases line up with TRBD2. CDR1 is LNHNV, CDR2 YYDKDF, per germline (reference sequence). Trimming cost V 1 base and J 9 bases; bases outside gene matches: 5. The CDR3 is 16 amino acids. CDR3 DNA sequence: TGTGCCACCAGCAGAGCCACTAGCGGGGGGGCCCGGGAGCTGTTTTTT. It is translated as CATSRATSGGARELFF.

The chain joins TRBV27 to TRBJ2-7; D gene unclear. The V end lost 8 bases, the J end lost 3 bases, and 2 bases lay between the germline ends. Germline V gene data show CDR1 as MNHEY and CDR2 as SMNVEV (reference sequence). The CDR3 has 9 residues. The CDR3 coding sequence is TGTGCCAGCGGCTACGAGCAGTACTTC. Its protein is CASGYEQYF.

V is TRBV9 and J is TRBJ2-6; TRBD1 matches 8 bases. The CDR3 consists of 17 residues. Germline lookup yields CDR1 SGDLS and CDR2 YYNGEE. V shed 4 bases and J 4 bases; nucleotides not matched to a gene: 10. CDR3 amino acids: CASSTWTGRTGANVLTF. CDR3 coding DNA: TGTGCCAGCAGCACATGGACAGGGAGGACAGGGGCCAACGTCCTGACTTTC.

The chain has TRBV6-1 and TRBJ1-5; D unclear. V was trimmed by 4 bases and J by 5 bases, leaving 12 bases between them. CDR1 and CDR2 (germline): MNHNS, SASEGT. This CDR3 spans 14 amino acids. The CDR3 sequence is CASSVRLSDQPQHF. For the CDR3, the DNA is TGTGCCAGCAGTGTAAGACTATCGGATCAGCCCCAGCATTTT.

The gene calls are TRBV5-1 and TRBJ2-7; 7 nucleotides agree with TRBD2. This CDR3 is built from 13 residues. Trimming cost V 2 bases and J 4 bases; bases outside gene matches: 3. The germline CDR1 and CDR2 sequences are SGHRS and YFSETQ. This chain's CDR3 is CASSLGLDYEQYF. CDR3 coding DNA: TGCGCCAGCAGCTTAGGACTAGATTACGAGCAGTACTTC.

V gene TRBV6-6 combines with J gene TRBJ1-1; D is unclear. Germline-derived CDR1 and CDR2 are MNHNY and SVGAGI (reference sequence). This CDR3 is 13 amino acids long. V gave up 2 bases and J gave up 4 bases, with 8 bases separating them. CDR3 coding DNA: TGTGCCAGCAGTTACCGAATGGGCACTGAAGCTTTCTTT. It yields the protein CASSYRMGTEAFF.